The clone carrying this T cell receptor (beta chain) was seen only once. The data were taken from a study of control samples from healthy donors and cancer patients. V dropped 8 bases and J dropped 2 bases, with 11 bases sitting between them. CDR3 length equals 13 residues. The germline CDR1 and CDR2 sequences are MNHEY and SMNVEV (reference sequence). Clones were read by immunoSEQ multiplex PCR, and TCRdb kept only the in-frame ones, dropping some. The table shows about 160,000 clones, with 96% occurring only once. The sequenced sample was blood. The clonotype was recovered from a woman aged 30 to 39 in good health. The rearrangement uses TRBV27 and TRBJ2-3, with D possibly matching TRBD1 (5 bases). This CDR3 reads CASRRGYTDTQYF. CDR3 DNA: TGTGCCAGCCGTAGGGGCTACACAGATACGCAGTATTTT.